The rows below give T cell receptor beta chains drawn from one sample of a study of early T cells in non-severe SARS-CoV-2 infection. TCRdb re-derived calls from the 5' RACE reads in MiXCR, one entry per CDR3 protein. The data hold 35,000 to 50,000 distinct CDR3 sequences, with 4.5% to 7% observed a single time. The sequencing used whole blood, collected at baseline. The receptors were sampled from an adult who was a healthcare worker with PCR-confirmed SARS-CoV-2 infection or an uninfected control (not recorded which). The CDR3 runs from the conserved cysteine through the conserved F or W. The D gene is left open where the match is weak. Some rows have no size entry. The others give once, few or many, or a class for an expanded clone.

TRBV6-1	few	TRBJ1-2	NA	TGTGCGTCGCTCCGGGGCCAGACCTATGGCTACACCTTC	CASLRGQTYGYTF
TRBV3-1	many	TRBJ2-7	TRBD1	TGTGCCAGCAGCCCTTGGGACAGGGGGTTCGACGAGCAGTACTTC	CASSPWDRGFDEQYF
TRBV10-1	many	TRBJ2-4	NA	TGCGCCAGCAGTGAGTTGATAGGGGAGTTTAAAAACATTCAGTACTTC	CASSELIGEFKNIQYF
TRBV20-1	many	TRBJ2-3	TRBD2	TGCAGTGCCCTAGCGGGAGGAACCACAGATACGCAGTATTTT	CSALAGGTTDTQYF
TRBV7-9	many	TRBJ2-1	TRBD2	TGTGCCAGCAGCGCCAAATTAGCGGGAGGGCCGGACGAGCAGTTCTTC	CASSAKLAGGPDEQFF
TRBV7-9	many	TRBJ1-2	TRBD1	TGTGCCAGCAGCTTAGTGGGGACAGTGGACTATGGCTACACCTTC	CASSLVGTVDYGYTF
TRBV20-1	few	TRBJ2-3	TRBD2	TGCAGTGCTGAGGGACTAGCGTTGGGAGATACGCAGTATTTT	CSAEGLALGDTQYF
TRBV7-9	few	TRBJ2-5	NA	TGTGCCAGCAGCTTAGGGGTACAAGTGCAAGAGACCCAGTACTTC	CASSLGVQVQETQYF
TRBV7-2	few	TRBJ2-3	NA	TGTGCCAGCAGCTTAGTAGGGGAAGGGGCAGATACGCAGTATTTT	CASSLVGEGADTQYF
TRBV29-1	few	TRBJ1-2	TRBD1	TGCAGCGTTGATATCGGGACAGGGGGCTGGTACGACTATGGCTACACCTTC	CSVDIGTGGWYDYGYTF
TRBV14	many	TRBJ2-1	NA	TGTGCCAGCAGCCGTTGGGTAACAGCCGATACTAGGAATGAGCAGTTCTTC	CASSRWVTADTRNEQFF
TRBV7-9	many	TRBJ2-5	NA	TGCGCCAGCAGCTTTGGAGAGACCCAGTACTTC	CASSFGETQYF
TRBV19	NA	TRBJ1-5	NA	TGTGCCCCCTACCCGGGGTGCAATCAGCCCCAGCATTTT	CAPYPGCNQPQHF
TRBV7-3	many	TRBJ2-1	NA	TGTGCCAGCAGCTTAACTCTCCCCAATGAGCAGTTCTTC	CASSLTLPNEQFF
TRBV6-5	many	TRBJ1-2	NA	TGTGCCAGCAGGCCCACCCAGGGAACACCTAACTATGGCTACACCTTC	CASRPTQGTPNYGYTF
TRBV4-2	many	TRBJ1-5	NA	TGTGCCAGCAGCCAAGATGGAGAGAGCAATCAGCCCCAGCATTTT	CASSQDGESNQPQHF
TRBV5-1	many	TRBJ2-6	NA	TGCGCCAGCAGCGGGGGACACTCTGGGGCCAACGTCCTGACTTTC	CASSGGHSGANVLTF
TRBV7-8	few	TRBJ1-1	TRBD1	TGTGCCAGCAGCTTAGCGCTTAGACAGGGGGGGTCCATGAACACTGAAGCTTTCTTT	CASSLALRQGGSMNTEAFF
TRBV19	many	TRBJ1-5	TRBD1	TGTGCCAGTAAAGACAGGGTTGTTGGTCAGCCCCAGCATTTT	CASKDRVVGQPQHF
TRBV6-1	NA	TRBJ2-1	TRBD2	TGTGCCAGCATTATTACTAGCGGGGAGCAGTTCTTC	CASIITSGEQFF
TRBV19	many	TRBJ1-2	NA	TGTGCCAGTTCGACTTCCCTCTATGGCTACACCTTC	CASSTSLYGYTF
TRBV24-1	many	TRBJ1-1	NA	TGTGCCACCAGTGTGGAGGGGAACACTGAAGCCTTCTTT	CATSVEGNTEAFF
TRBV4-1	many	TRBJ2-7	NA	TGCGCCAGCAGCTCCGGGCAGCACTACGAGCAGTACTTC	CASSSGQHYEQYF
TRBV4-2	many	TRBJ2-5	NA	TGTGCCAGCAGCCCGACGGAGGTGGGGGCAGAGACCCAGTACTTC	CASSPTEVGAETQYF
TRBV3-1	many	TRBJ2-3	NA	TGTGCCAGCAGCCAAGATCTGAGAGGAGATACGCAGTATTTT	CASSQDLRGDTQYF